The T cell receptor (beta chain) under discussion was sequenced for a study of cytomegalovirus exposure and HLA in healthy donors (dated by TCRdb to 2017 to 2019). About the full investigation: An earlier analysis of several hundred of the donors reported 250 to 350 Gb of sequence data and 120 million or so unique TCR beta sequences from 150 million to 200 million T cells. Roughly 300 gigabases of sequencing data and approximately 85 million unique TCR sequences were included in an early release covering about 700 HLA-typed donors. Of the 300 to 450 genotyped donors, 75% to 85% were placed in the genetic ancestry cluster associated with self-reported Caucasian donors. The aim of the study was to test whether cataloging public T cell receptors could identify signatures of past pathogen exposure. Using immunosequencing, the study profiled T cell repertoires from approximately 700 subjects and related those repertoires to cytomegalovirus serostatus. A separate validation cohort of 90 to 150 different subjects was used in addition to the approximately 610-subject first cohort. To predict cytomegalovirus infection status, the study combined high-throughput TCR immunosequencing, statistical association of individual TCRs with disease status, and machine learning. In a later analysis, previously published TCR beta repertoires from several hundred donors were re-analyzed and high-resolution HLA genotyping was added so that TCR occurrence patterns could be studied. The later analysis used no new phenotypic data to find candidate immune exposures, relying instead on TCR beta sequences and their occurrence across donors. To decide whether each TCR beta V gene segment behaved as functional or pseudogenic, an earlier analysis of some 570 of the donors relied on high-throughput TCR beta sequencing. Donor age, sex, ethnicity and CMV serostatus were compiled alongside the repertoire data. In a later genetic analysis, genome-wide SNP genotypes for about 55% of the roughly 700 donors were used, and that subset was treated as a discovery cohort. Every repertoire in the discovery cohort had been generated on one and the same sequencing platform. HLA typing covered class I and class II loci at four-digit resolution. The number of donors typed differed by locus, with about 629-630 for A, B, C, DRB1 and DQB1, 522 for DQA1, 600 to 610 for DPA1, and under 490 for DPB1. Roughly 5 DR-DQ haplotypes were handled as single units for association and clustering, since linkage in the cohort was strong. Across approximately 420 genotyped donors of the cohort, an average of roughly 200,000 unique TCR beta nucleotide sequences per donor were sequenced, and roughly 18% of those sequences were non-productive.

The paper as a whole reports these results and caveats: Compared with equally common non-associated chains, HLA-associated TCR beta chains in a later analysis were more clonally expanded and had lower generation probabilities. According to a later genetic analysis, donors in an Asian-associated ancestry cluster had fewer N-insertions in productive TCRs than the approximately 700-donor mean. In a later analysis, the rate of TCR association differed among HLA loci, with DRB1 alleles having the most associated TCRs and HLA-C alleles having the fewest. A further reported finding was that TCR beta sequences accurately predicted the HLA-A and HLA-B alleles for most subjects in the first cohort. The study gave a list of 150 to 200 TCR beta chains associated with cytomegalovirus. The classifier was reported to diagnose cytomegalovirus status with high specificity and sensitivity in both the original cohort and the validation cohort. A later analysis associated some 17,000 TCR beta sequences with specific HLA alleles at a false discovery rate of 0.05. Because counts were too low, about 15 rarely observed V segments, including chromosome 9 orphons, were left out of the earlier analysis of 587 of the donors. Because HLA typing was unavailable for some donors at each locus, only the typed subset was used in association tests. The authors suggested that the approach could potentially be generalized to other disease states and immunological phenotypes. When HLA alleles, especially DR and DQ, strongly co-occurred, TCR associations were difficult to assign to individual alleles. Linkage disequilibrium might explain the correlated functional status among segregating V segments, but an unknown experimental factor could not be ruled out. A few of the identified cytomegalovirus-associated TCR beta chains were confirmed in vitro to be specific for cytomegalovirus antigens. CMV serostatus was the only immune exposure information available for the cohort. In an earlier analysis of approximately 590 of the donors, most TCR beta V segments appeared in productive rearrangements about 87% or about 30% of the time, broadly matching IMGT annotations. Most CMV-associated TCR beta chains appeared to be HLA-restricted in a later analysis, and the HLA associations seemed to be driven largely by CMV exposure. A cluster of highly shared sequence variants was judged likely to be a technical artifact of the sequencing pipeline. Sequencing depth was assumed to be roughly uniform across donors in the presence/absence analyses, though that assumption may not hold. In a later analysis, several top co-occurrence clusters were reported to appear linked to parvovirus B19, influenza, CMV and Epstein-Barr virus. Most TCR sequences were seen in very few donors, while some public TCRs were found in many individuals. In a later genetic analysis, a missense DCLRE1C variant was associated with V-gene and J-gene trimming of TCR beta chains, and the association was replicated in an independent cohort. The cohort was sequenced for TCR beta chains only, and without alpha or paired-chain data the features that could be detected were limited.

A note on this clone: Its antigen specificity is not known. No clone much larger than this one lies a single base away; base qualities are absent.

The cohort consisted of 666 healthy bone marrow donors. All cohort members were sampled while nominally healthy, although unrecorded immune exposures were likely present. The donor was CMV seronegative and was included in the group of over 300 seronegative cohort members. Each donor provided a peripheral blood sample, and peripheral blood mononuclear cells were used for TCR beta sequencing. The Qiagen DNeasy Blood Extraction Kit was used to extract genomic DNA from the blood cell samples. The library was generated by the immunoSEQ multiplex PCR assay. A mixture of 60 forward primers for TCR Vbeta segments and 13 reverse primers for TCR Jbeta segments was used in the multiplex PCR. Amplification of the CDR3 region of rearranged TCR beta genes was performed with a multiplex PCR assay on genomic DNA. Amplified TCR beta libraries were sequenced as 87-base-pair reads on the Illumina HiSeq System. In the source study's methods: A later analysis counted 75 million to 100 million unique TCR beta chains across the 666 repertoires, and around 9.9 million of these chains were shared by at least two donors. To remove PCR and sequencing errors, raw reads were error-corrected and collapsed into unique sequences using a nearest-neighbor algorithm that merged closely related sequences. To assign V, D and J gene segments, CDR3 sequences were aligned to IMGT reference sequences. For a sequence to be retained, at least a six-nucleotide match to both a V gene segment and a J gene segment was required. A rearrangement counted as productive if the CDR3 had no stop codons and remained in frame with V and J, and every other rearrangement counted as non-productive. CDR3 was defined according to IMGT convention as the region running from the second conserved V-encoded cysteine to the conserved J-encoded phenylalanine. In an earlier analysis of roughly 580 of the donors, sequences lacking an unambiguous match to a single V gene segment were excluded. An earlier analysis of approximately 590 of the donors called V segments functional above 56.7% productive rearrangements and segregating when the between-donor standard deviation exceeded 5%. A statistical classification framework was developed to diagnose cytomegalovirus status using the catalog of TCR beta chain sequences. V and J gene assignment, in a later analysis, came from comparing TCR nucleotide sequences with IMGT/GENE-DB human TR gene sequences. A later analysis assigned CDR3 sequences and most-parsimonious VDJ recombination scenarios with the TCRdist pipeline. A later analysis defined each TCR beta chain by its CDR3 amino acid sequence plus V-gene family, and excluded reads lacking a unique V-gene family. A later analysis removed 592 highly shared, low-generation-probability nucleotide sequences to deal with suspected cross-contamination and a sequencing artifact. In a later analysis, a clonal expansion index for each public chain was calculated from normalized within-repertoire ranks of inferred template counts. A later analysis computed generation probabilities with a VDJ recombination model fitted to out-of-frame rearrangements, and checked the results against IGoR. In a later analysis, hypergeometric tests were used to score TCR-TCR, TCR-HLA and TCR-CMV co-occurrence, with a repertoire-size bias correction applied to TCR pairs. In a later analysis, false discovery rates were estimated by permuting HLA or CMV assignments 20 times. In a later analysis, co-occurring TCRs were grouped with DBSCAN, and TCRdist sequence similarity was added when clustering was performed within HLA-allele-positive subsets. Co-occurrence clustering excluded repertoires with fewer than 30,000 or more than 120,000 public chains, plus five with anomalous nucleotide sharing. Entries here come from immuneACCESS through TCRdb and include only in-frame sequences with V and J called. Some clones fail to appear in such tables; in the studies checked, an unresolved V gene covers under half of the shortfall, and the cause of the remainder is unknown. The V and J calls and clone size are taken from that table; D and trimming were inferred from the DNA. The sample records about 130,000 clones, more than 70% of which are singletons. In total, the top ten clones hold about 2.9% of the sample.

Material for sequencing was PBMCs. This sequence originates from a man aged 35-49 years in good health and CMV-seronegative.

The sequenced DNA is TGTGCCAGCAGCCACCCTAGCGGGAGTGGAGATACGCAGTATTTT. It specifies CASSHPSGSGDTQYF. Recombination connected TRBV4-2 to TRBJ2-3; the central 10 bases match TRBD2. The CDR3 spans 15 residues, from the cysteine through the phenylalanine. Only the CDR3 part of the read is kept: 45 bases, read in frame from the first base. CDR1 and CDR2 (LGHNA, YNFKEQ) derive from the germline V gene. The germline V end is reduced by 3 bases and the J end by 5 bases; junction bases left unmatched: 5.